This TCR beta chain was observed in a study of cytomegalovirus exposure and HLA in healthy donors. Whole-study results and caveats: Differences between HLA loci emerged in a later analysis of TCR association rates, with DRB1 most and HLA-C fewest. Later analysis showed most CMV-associated TCR beta chains appearing HLA-restricted. The study had only CMV serostatus as immune exposure information.

Each donor's status was that of a healthy bone marrow donor. Researchers ran the PCR with 60 Vbeta and 13 Jbeta primers. Measured with immunoSEQ multiplex PCR; TCRdb has only the in-frame clones, and not every one. There are about 130,000 clones in the sample; around 77% occur only once, and less than 6.5% lies in the top ten. As concerns this clone: The antigen is not known.

The sequence derives from a man aged 30-40 years in good health and CMV-seronegative. What was sequenced was PBMCs.

This chain's CDR3 is CASIVLAGGPPQYNEQFF. The DNA of the CDR3 is TGTGCCAGCATTGTCCTAGCGGGAGGGCCCCCCCAATACAATGAGCAGTTCTTC. The V gene is TRBV2, the J gene TRBJ2-1, with TRBD2 matching 12 bases. This CDR3 spans 18 amino acids. V was clipped by 7 bases and J by 4 bases; unmatched bases: 14. In germline, CDR1 is SNHLY, CDR2 FYNNEI.